This section outlines one TCR beta chain sequence together with its context. The sample comes from a study of blood T cell repertoires in COVID-19. Study details: The United States, Italy and Spain supplied acute and convalescent COVID-19 samples. T cells, B-cell-depleted T cells, or PBMCs supplied cDNA or gDNA.

In the authors' methods: Amplification of reference gene primers provided the estimated nucleated cell counts. TCRdb's table, derived via immunoSEQ multiplex PCR, lists solely in-frame clones and lacks some. Clonal size and the V and J genes are those of that table, whereas D and trimming came from the DNA. The sample contains 200,000 to 250,000 clones, about 90% of which appear only once. V was trimmed by 0 bases and J by 1 base, leaving 8 bases between them. The CDR3 extends over 14 amino acids. Germline CDR1 and CDR2: SGHDT and YYEEEE. The receptor was derived from a man aged 25 to 40 with acute or convalescent COVID-19. The sequenced sample was peripheral blood. This chain uses TRBV5-6 with TRBJ2-7; D possibly corresponds to TRBD1 (6 bases). For the CDR3, the DNA is TGTGCCAGCAGCTTGGGCAGGGGTTCCTACGAGCAGTACTTC. Protein product: CASSLGRGSYEQYF.